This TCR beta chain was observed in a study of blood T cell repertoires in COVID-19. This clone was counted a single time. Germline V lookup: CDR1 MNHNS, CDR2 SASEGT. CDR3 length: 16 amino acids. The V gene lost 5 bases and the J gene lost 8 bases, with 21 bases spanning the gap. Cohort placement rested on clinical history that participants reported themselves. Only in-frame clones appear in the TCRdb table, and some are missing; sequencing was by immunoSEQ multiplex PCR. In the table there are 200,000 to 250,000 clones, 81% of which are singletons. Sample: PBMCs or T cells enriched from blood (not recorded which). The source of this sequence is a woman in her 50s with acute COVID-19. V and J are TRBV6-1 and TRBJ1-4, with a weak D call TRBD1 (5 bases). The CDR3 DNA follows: TGTGCCAGCAGTAAAGAACGGGGGGTGGTTGAGGAAAAACTGTTTTTT. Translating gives CASSKERGVVEEKLFF.